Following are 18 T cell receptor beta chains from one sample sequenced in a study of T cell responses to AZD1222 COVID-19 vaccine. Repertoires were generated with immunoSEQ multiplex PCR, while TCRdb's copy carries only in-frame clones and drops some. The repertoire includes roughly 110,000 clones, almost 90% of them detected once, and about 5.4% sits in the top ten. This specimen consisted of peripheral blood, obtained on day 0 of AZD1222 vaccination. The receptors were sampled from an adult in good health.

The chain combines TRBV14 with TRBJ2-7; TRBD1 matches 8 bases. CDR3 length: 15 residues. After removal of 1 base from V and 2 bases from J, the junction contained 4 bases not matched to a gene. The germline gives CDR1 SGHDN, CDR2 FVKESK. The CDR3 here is CASSQASTGAYEQYF. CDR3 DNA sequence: TGTGCCAGCAGCCAAGCGTCGACAGGGGCCTACGAGCAGTACTTC.

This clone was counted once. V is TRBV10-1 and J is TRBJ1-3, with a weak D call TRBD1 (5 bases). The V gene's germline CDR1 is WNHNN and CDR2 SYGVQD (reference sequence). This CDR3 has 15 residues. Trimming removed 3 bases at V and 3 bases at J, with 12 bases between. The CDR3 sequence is CASSEAGPNGNTIYF. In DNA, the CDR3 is TGCGCCAGCAGTGAAGCAGGGCCGAATGGAAACACCATATATTTT.

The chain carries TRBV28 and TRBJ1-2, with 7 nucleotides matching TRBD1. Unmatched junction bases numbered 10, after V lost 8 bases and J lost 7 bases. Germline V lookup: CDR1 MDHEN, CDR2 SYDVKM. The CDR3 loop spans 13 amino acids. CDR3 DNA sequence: TGTGCCAGCGGGGGTAGGGGGCGTGGTGGCTACACCTTC. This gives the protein CASGGRGRGGYTF.

The CDR3 spells CASSLGEGDQPQHF. The DNA for the CDR3 is TGCGCCAGCAGCTTGGGAGAGGGGGACCAGCCCCAGCATTTT. The chain couples TRBV5-1 to TRBJ1-5; perhaps TRBD1 as D (6 bases). The CDR3 is 14 amino acids. The V gene's germline CDR1 is SGHRS and CDR2 YFSETQ. With 0 bases removed from V and 7 bases from J, the gap between germline ends came to 11 bases.

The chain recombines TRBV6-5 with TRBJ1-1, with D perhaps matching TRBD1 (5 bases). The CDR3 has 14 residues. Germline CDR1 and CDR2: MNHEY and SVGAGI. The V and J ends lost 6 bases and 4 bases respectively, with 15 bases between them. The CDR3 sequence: CASRNGGAPTEAFF. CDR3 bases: TGTGCCAGCAGGAATGGCGGGGCTCCCACTGAAGCTTTCTTT.

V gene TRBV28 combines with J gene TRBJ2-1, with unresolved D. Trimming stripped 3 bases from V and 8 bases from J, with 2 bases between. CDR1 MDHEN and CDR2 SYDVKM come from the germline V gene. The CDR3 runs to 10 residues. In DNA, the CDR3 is TGTGCCAGCAGTTTCCATGAGCAGTTCTTC. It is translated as CASSFHEQFF.

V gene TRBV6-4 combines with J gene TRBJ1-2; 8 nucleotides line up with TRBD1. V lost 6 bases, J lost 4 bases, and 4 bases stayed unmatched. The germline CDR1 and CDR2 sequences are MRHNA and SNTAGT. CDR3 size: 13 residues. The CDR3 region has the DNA TGTGCCAGCAGGGACAGGGCTGGCTATGGCTACACCTTC. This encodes CASRDRAGYGYTF.

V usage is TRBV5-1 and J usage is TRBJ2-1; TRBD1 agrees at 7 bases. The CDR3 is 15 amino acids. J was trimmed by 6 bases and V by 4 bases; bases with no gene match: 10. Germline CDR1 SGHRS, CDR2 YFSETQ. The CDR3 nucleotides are TGCGCCAGCAGCCGAGGACAGGCCCGAGCCAATGAGCAGTTCTTC. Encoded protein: CASSRGQARANEQFF.

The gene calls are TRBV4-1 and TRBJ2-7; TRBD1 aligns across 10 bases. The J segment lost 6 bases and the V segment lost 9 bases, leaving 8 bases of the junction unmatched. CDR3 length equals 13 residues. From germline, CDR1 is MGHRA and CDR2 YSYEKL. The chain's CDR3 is CASSGTGVSEQYF. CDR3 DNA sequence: TGCGCCAGTTCCGGGACAGGGGTCTCCGAGCAGTACTTC.

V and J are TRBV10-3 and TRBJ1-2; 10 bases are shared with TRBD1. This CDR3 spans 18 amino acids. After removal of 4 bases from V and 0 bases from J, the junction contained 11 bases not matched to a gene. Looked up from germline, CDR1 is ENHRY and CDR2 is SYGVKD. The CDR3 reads CAISVMGTGDNSNYGYTF. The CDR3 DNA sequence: TGTGCCATCAGTGTTATGGGGACAGGGGACAATTCTAACTATGGCTACACCTTC.

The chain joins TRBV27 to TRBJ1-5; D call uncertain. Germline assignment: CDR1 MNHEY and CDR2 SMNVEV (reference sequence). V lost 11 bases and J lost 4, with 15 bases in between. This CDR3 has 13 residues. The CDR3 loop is CAGHLVHNQPQHF. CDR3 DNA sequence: TGTGCCGGCCACCTGGTCCATAATCAGCCCCAGCATTTT.

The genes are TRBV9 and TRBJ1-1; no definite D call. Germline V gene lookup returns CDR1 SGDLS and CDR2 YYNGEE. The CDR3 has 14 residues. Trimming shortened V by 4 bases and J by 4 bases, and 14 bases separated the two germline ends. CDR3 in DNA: TGTGCCAGCAGCCCCCAGACGAGAACCACTGAAGCTTTCTTT. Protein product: CASSPQTRTTEAFF.

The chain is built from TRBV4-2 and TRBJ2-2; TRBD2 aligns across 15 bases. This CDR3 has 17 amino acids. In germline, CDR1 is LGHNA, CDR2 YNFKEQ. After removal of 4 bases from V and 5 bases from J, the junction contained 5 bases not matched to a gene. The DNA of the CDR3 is TGTGCCAGCAGCCTAGGACTAGCGGGAGGGCGGACCGGGGAGCTGTTTTTT. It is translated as CASSLGLAGGRTGELFF.

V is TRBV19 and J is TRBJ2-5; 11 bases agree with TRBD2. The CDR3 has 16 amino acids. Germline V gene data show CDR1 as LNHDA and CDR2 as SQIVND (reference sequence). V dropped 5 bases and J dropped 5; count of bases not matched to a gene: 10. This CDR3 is CASSRTSGGGPETQYF. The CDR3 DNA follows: TGTGCCAGTAGTCGAACTAGCGGGGGAGGACCGGAGACCCAGTACTTC.

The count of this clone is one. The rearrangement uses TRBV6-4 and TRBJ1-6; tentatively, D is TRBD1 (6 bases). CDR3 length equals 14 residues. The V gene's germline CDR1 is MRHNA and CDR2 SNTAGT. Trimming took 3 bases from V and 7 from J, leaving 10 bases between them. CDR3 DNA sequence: TGTGCCAGCAGTGAAGGGACAAGAAATTCACCCCTCCACTTT. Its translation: CASSEGTRNSPLHF.

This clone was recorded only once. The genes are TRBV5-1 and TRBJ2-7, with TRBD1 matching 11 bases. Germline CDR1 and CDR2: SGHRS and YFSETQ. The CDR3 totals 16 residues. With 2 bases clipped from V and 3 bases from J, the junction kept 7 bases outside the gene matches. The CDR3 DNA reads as TGCGCCAGCAGCTTTTCCTCCGGGACAGGGGGCTACGAGCAGTACTTC. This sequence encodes CASSFSSGTGGYEQYF.

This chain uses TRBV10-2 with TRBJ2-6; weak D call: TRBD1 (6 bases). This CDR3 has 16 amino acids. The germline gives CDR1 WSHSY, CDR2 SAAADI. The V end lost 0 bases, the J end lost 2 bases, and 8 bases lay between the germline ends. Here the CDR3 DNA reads TGCGCCAGCAGTGAGTCTGCAGGGGCTGGGGCCAACGTCCTGACTTTC. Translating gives CASSESAGAGANVLTF.

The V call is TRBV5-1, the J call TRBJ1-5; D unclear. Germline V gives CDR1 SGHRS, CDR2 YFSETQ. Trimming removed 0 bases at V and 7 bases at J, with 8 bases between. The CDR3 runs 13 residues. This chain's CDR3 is CASSLGVSQPQHF. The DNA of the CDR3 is TGCGCCAGCAGCTTGGGGGTGTCCCAGCCCCAGCATTTT.